This T cell receptor beta chain was observed in a study of blood T cell repertoires in COVID-19. At the level of the study: From the United States, Italy and Spain came samples of acute and convalescent COVID-19. In each case, the material was cDNA or gDNA derived from T cells, B-cell-depleted T cells, or PBMCs.

Recruited during active infection, patients (from Seattle) were subsequently followed longitudinally. Per the study methods: Reference gene primer amplification gave estimated nucleated cell counts. The method was immunoSEQ multiplex PCR; TCRdb's version includes in-frame clones alone and lacks a portion of them. D and trimming come from the DNA, and the V and J calls and clone size come from that table. The sample lists roughly 340,000 clones; 88% were seen once. Germline CDR1 SGHNT, CDR2 YYREEE (reference sequence). With V trimmed by 4 bases and J by 6 bases, 8 bases remained unmatched. This CDR3 region has 15 residues.

The chain employs TRBV5-4 and TRBJ1-1, with TRBD1 matching over 11 bases. The TCR sequence derives from a woman between 65 and 79 years old with COVID-19, enrolled during active disease. Material for sequencing was peripheral blood. The CDR3 DNA reads as TGTGCCAGCAGCGGGGTGGGACAGGGGGGCTCTGAAGCTTTCTTT. Its protein product is CASSGVGQGGSEAFF.